The entry below gives a single T cell receptor beta chain sequence along with its context. This clonotype was counted ten times or more. The antigen it binds to is not known. The sample holds no much larger clone one base away, and base qualities are not on file. The data derive from a study of T cells in Graves' hyperthyroidism and ophthalmopathy (dated by TCRdb to 2018 to 2020). Notes on the research overall: Peripheral blood samples were taken at the time of initial diagnosis, prior to any treatment. TCR Vbeta CDR3 sequencing of some 140 peripheral blood samples (over 40 ophthalmopathy, some 75 hyperthyroidism and 17 progressor patients) is reported in the paper. An independent validation cohort of some 18 hyperthyroidism patients and 17 patients who later progressed to ophthalmopathy tested prospective prediction of ophthalmopathy. In addition, the study compared T-cell repertoires in thyroid tissue and in blood from 6 or 7 Graves' hyperthyroidism patients. After sampling, hyperthyroidism patients received methimazole starting at 30 mg daily, and ophthalmopathy patients received high-dose intravenous methylprednisolone. The 100 or so discovery patients were randomly split 7:3 into training and test sets. TCR V-J signatures able to tell the groups apart were searched for in a discovery cohort of approximately 95 patients, of whom over 40 had Graves' ophthalmopathy and about 60 had stable Graves' hyperthyroidism. Points the paper makes about the study in general: Sample size was not statistically predetermined, and investigators were not blinded to group allocation. A model built on a 13 V-J signature distinguished ophthalmopathy from stable hyperthyroidism, reaching 87.88% sensitivity and 81.08% specificity in cross-validation and 80%/75% in testing. In validation, progression to ophthalmopathy was predicted by the model with about 70% sensitivity and around 76% specificity, a median of around 6.5 months before onset. Most expanded thyroid clonotypes (frequency above 0.001) were also detected in blood, a finding suggesting that blood repertoires may reflect thyroid immune responses.

CDR1 MNHEY and CDR2 SVGEGT were looked up in the germline V gene. The junction shows trimming of 2 bases on V and 0 bases on J, plus 8 bases between the germline ends. The CDR3 has 15 amino acids, counting the end cysteine and phenylalanine. The CDR3 DNA has 45 bases and is translated from base 1. In the ophthalmopathy patients, disease was moderately to severely active, with a Clinical Activity Score of 3 or more, a NOSPECS grade of 4 or more, and a duration of less than 3 months. Exclusion was applied to patients with uncontrolled infections, other autoimmune diseases, pregnancy or lactation. Clinical symptoms, serum thyroxine and TRAb, thyroid ultrasound, and orbital computed tomography formed the basis for the diagnoses. Ficoll-Paque density gradient centrifugation was used to isolate PBMCs from about 10 ml of fresh peripheral blood. Total RNA was extracted using Trizol reagent, and RNA quality was assessed on an Agilent 2100 Bioanalyzer.

The TCR beta CDR3 regions were amplified from the RNA transcripts. For the first round of RT-PCR on the TCR CDR3, the HTBI primer set was used together with the Qiagen OneStep RT-PCR kit. Libraries were constructed in a second round of multiplex PCR, after which size selection and purification were carried out. Sequencing of the libraries was done on an Illumina HiSeq2000 using paired-end 100 bp reads. The authors' analysis ran thus. SOAPnuke was used to process the raw data, with reads discarded if the reads contained adapters or uncalled bases, had a mean Phred below 15, or lacked an exact constant-primer or identifier match. COPE v1.2.5 was used to merge high-quality paired reads, and clonotypes were defined as unique nucleotide sequences. MiTCR v1.1 was used to align the clonotypes against IMGT TRBV, TRBD and TRBJ reference segments. The analysis was restricted to V-J combinations with a frequency above 0.0001, which together covered just over 99% of the repertoires. A TCS score was defined as the ratio of F50 (clonal expansion) to E x V (chaos), with BLOSUM62-based TCRdist applied between CDR3 peptides within each V-J. Welch's t-statistics and random forest reduced 500 to 650 V-J features to around 14, which were used in a naive Bayes classifier (R e1071). TCRdb ran its own pipeline on the public reads, namely fastp trimming at Q25 and MiXCR clone calling, and kept in-frame beta chains. Rows merge per CDR3 protein into single entries with the most common DNA and genes. The V and J calls were determined by TCRdb, not by the authors. This sample is represented by 660,000 or so distinct CDR3 sequences; 20% to 25% of them were singletons. The ten largest make up over 30% of the sample.

The TCR sequence derives from a man aged 25-45 years with Graves' ophthalmopathy. Sequenced: blood. The sequence is built from TRBV6-2 or TRBV6-3 and TRBJ2-1; a confident D gene designation cannot be given. The CDR3 sequence is CASSYGVLSYNEQFF. At the DNA level, the sequence is TGTGCCAGCAGTTACGGCGTCCTCTCCTACAATGAGCAGTTCTTC.